The 21 T cell receptor beta chains in this list originate from one sample, sequenced in a study of T cells after yellow fever vaccination. In TCRdb, the 5' RACE reads were re-called with MiXCR into one record per CDR3 protein. The data show approximately 330,000 distinct CDR3 sequences, about 12% seen once. The sample here was CD4+ T cells sorted from PBMCs, taken 15 days after the yellow fever booster vaccination. The receptors originated from a man aged 18 to 30 who received the YFV17D yellow fever vaccine.

The rearrangement links TRBV7-2 to TRBJ1-6; no firm D call. The germline V gene has CDR1 SGHTA and CDR2 FQGNSA. The length of the CDR3 is 16 residues. V was cut by 1 base and J by 11 bases, with 18 bases left in between. DNA for the CDR3: TGTGCCAGCAGCTTAGTTGGCTCGTCAGCCGGACCACCCCTCCACTTT. Its translation: CASSLVGSSAGPPLHF.

This clonotype appeared a few times. The chain couples TRBV12-5 to TRBJ2-5; 7 nucleotides agree with TRBD2. The germline V gene has CDR1 LGHNT and CDR2 FRNRAP. Trimming removed 6 bases from V and 4 bases from J; junction bases left unmatched: 5. This CDR3 is built from 13 residues. As DNA, the CDR3 is TGTGCTAGTGGGGCGAGGGAGGGAGAGACCCAGTACTTC. It translates to CASGAREGETQYF.

There are a few counts of this clonotype. The V and J genes are TRBV7-2 and TRBJ1-4, with 7 bases that match TRBD1. Germline CDR1 is SGHTA and CDR2 is FQGNSA. Trimming at V came to 4 bases and at J to 4 bases, leaving 24 bases not matched to a gene. The CDR3 is 21 residues long. The CDR3 region has the DNA TGTGCCAGCAGCTCTACCCACGGAGGGACAGCCTTCCGGCGGGGTAATGAAAAACTGTTTTTT. The encoded protein is CASSSTHGGTAFRRGNEKLFF.

This chain uses TRBV12-3 or TRBV12-4 with TRBJ2-5; D is ambiguous. The CDR3 is made up of 13 amino acids. V lost 4 bases and J 6 bases, leaving 12 bases between the germline ends. CDR3: CASSSGSKQTQYF. CDR3 nucleotide sequence: TGTGCCAGCAGTTCCGGATCAAAGCAGACCCAGTACTTC.

This rearrangement joins TRBV9 to TRBJ2-1, with D possibly TRBD2 on 6 matching bases. V was shortened by 4 bases and J by 0 bases, with 14 bases between the two germline ends. The CDR3 has 16 residues. Germline-derived CDR1 and CDR2 are SGDLS and YYNGEE. The CDR3 loop is CASSTRGDLSYNEQFF. Written as DNA, the CDR3 is TGTGCCAGCAGCACCCGCGGGGACCTCTCCTACAATGAGCAGTTCTTC.

The chain links TRBV6-2 or TRBV6-3 to TRBJ2-3; 7 bases map to TRBD1. After removal of 2 bases from V and 0 bases from J, the junction contained 5 bases not matched to a gene. This CDR3 has 16 amino acids. Per germline, CDR1 MNHEY and CDR2 SVGEGT. The CDR3 DNA sequence: TGTGCCAGCAGTTACGGGGGCAGGGGGAGCACAGATACGCAGTATTTT. Protein sequence: CASSYGGRGSTDTQYF.

DNA of the CDR3: TGTGCCAGCAGCCAAGTAACAGGGGCTATGTGGGAGACCCAGTACTTC. This encodes CASSQVTGAMWETQYF. J is TRBJ2-5 and V is TRBV14; 7 bases are shared with TRBD1. Unmatched junction bases numbered 10, after V lost 1 base and J lost 5 bases. This CDR3 contains 16 residues. CDR1 is SGHDN and CDR2 is FVKESK in the germline V gene.

The table lists this clonotype with a few counts. The chain uses TRBV5-1 and TRBJ1-1, with 7 positions matching TRBD1. The trim removed 8 bases at V and 0 bases at J, leaving 4 bases unmatched. The CDR3 extends over 13 amino acids. Germline assignment: CDR1 SGHRS and CDR2 YFSETQ. The CDR3 sequence: CASHGTVNTEAFF. The CDR3 DNA follows: TGCGCCAGTCACGGGACAGTGAACACTGAAGCTTTCTTT.

The CDR3 region is CASSFGGVNEQYF. CDR3 nucleotide sequence: TGTGCCAGCAGTTTTGGGGGTGTCAACGAGCAGTACTTC. V usage is TRBV7-8 and J usage is TRBJ2-7, with D tentatively TRBD1 or TRBD2 (5 bases each). Trimming took off 6 bases at V and 5 bases at J, with 14 bases between the two ends. The CDR3 is made up of 13 amino acids. From germline, CDR1 is SGHVS and CDR2 FQNEAQ.

This clonotype was recorded a few times. CDR3 coding DNA: TGTGCCAGCAGCCCGGACAGTAGTATTGAAAAACTGTTTTTT. Translated, it gives CASSPDSSIEKLFF. The rearrangement joins TRBV5-4 to TRBJ1-4, with D maybe TRBD1 (6 bases). The CDR3 covers 14 residues. CDR1 and CDR2 from the germline V gene are SGHNT and YYREEE (reference sequence). V shed 4 bases and J shed 7 bases, with 14 bases lying between them.

The sample holds a few counts of this clonotype. The chain employs TRBV18 and TRBJ2-7; 8 bases agree with TRBD1. Germline-derived CDR1 and CDR2 are KGHSH and LQKENI. Trimming cost V 3 bases and J 5 bases; bases outside gene matches: 12. CDR3 length: 16 residues. This CDR3 is CASSPRLTGVRNEQYF. Here the CDR3 DNA reads TGTGCCAGCTCACCCCGCCTGACAGGGGTAAGAAACGAGCAGTACTTC.

This clonotype was picked up a small number of times. The V call is TRBV7-9, the J call TRBJ1-1; maybe TRBD1 (6 bases). Germline loops: CDR1 SEHNR, CDR2 FQNEAQ (reference sequence). The CDR3 runs to 15 residues. V was shortened by 5 bases and J by 5 bases, with 18 bases between the two germline ends. The CDR3 nucleotides are TGTGCCAGCAGCGCCGACAGGACCGGCTATACTGAAGCTTTCTTT. Amino acids: CASSADRTGYTEAFF. The full variable domain, in which reference TRBV7-9 and TRBJ1-1 provide the parts outside the CDR3, is DTGVSQNPRHKITKRGQNVTFRCDPISEHNRLYWYRQTLGQGPEFLTYFQNEAQLEKSRLLSDRFSAERPKGSFSTLEIQRTEQGDSAMYLCASSADRTGYTEAFFGQGTRLTVV.

This clonotype has more than one count but fewer than ten. This chain links TRBV5-6 with TRBJ1-1; TRBD1 matches at 9 bases. The germline CDR1 and CDR2 sequences are SGHDT and YYEEEE. The CDR3 loop spans 16 amino acids. The V gene end was trimmed by 2 bases and the J gene end by 1 base; junction bases not matched to a gene: 6. Written as DNA, the CDR3 is TGTGCCAGCAGCTTACAGGGGGCTAGGAGGAACACTGAAGCTTTCTTT. The encoded protein is CASSLQGARRNTEAFF.

This clonotype has just a few counts. This chain connects TRBV4-3 to TRBJ1-4; 10 bases fit TRBD1. Trimming at V came to 0 bases and at J to 7 bases, leaving 5 bases not matched to a gene. Germline assignment: CDR1 LGHNA and CDR2 YSLEER. CDR3 size: 16 residues. The CDR3 DNA reads as TGCGCCAGCAGCCAAGATAGGACAGGGGGAGGTGAAAAACTGTTTTTT. Its translation: CASSQDRTGGGEKLFF.

V usage is TRBV6-1 and J usage is TRBJ2-5; D is perhaps TRBD2 (6 bases). The V end was cut by 5 bases, the J end by 1 base, with 11 bases between. Germline V CDR1 and CDR2: MNHNS, SASEGT. The CDR3 runs to 14 residues. The CDR3 DNA is TGTGCCAGCAGTAGGGACTCCCTCCAAGAGACCCAGTACTTC. It specifies CASSRDSLQETQYF.

The rearrangement links TRBV6-2 or TRBV6-3 to TRBJ2-5, with TRBD2 matching 9 bases. This CDR3 region has 12 residues. V lost 5 bases and J lost 14; bases outside the gene matches: 9. CDR1 and CDR2 from the germline V gene are MNHEY and SVGEGT. The CDR3 reads CASSLGLAPIYF. The CDR3 DNA reads TGTGCCAGCAGTCTCGGACTAGCGCCCATTTACTTC.

This chain uses TRBV20-1 with TRBJ2-1; 8 nucleotides align to TRBD2. The CDR3 extends over 16 amino acids. Germline CDR1 is DFQATT and CDR2 is SNEGSKA (reference sequence). J gave up 5 bases and V 0 bases, and 9 bases lay outside the gene matches. The CDR3 region is CSARDRRGARDNEQFF. Written as DNA, the CDR3 is TGCAGTGCTAGAGATCGGCGGGGGGCTCGAGACAATGAGCAGTTCTTC.

This clonotype occurred many times. This chain links TRBV5-1 with TRBJ2-3, with D possibly TRBD2 on 6 matching bases. The length of the CDR3 is 15 residues. Germline V gene data show CDR1 as SGHRS and CDR2 as YFSETQ. V lost 0 bases and J lost 1, with 9 bases in between. CDR3 in DNA: TGCGCCAGCAGCTTGGGACTAGTCGGCACAGATACGCAGTATTTT. Translating gives CASSLGLVGTDTQYF. Using reference TRBV5-1 and TRBJ2-3 for the parts outside the CDR3, the full variable domain is KAGVTQTPRYLIKTRGQQVTLSCSPISGHRSVSWYQQTPGQGLQFLFEYFSETQRNKGNFPGRFSGRQFSNSRSEMNVSTLELGDSALYLCASSLGLVGTDTQYFGPGTRLTVL.

The rearrangement uses TRBV28 and TRBJ2-6, with D possibly called TRBD1 or TRBD2 (5 bases each). Per germline, CDR1 MDHEN and CDR2 SYDVKM. The V gene lost 6 bases and the J gene lost 4 bases, with 13 bases spanning the gap. This CDR3 comprises 15 residues. The CDR3 spells CASSPGTRGANVLTF. DNA of the CDR3: TGTGCCAGCAGCCCCGGGACCCGAGGGGCCAACGTCCTGACTTTC.

The rearrangement joins TRBV3-1 to TRBJ2-7, with 13 positions matching TRBD2. V gave up 4 bases and J gave up 6 bases; unmatched junction bases: 3. Germline V gene sequence: CDR1 LGHDT, CDR2 YNNKEL (reference sequence). The CDR3 loop spans 14 amino acids. The CDR3 DNA reads as TGTGCCAGCAGCCCCAGGACTAGCGGGGGCGAGCAGTACTTC. This gives the protein CASSPRTSGGEQYF.

The chain is built from TRBV4-1 and TRBJ2-2; 7 nucleotides line up with TRBD2. The germline V gene has CDR1 MGHRA and CDR2 YSYEKL. J was trimmed by 6 bases and V by 0 bases; bases with no gene match: 10. This CDR3 is 17 amino acids long. The chain's CDR3 is CASSQDPLGGGSGELFF. The CDR3 coding sequence is TGCGCCAGCAGCCAAGACCCCCTAGGCGGGGGATCCGGGGAGCTGTTTTTT.